This entry lists 24 T cell receptor beta chains sequenced from one sample in a study of blood T cell repertoires in COVID-19. Method: immunoSEQ multiplex PCR; TCRdb's copy keeps in-frame clones and lacks some. Here the sample spans a few hundred thousand clones, approximately 87% being singletons. Source material: peripheral blood. Receptor source: a man aged 55 to 70 who had recovered from COVID-19.

The chain combines TRBV27 with TRBJ1-2, with D perhaps TRBD1 (6 bases). From germline, CDR1 is MNHEY and CDR2 SMNVEV (reference sequence). V was cut by 5 bases and J by 1 base, with 14 bases left in between. This CDR3 comprises 15 residues. The CDR3 region has the DNA TGTGCCAGCAGTCCCTCCCTAGGGGGTAACTATGGCTACACCTTC. Translating it yields CASSPSLGGNYGYTF.

The chain uses TRBV3-1 (or the pseudogene TRBV3-2) and TRBJ2-1, with 12 positions matching TRBD2. Trimming removed 3 bases from V and 6 bases from J; junction bases left unmatched: 6. The CDR3 has 16 residues. Germline values: CDR1 LGHDT, CDR2 YNNKEL (reference sequence). The CDR3 bases are TGTGCCAGCAGCCACGTTACTAGCGGGGGGAGCAATGAGCAGTTCTTC. Protein product: CASSHVTSGGSNEQFF.

The V call is TRBV7-2, the J call TRBJ2-7; D gene uncertain. From germline, CDR1 is SGHTA and CDR2 FQGNSA. The CDR3 sequence is 13 residues long. V dropped 5 bases and J dropped 5 bases, with 13 bases sitting between them. This CDR3 reads CASSAKLRHEQYF. CDR3 DNA sequence: TGTGCCAGCAGCGCTAAACTCAGGCACGAGCAGTACTTC. Variable domain in full (rest from reference TRBV7-2 and TRBJ2-7): GAGVSQSPSNKVTEKGKDVELRCDPISGHTALYWYRQSLGQGLEFLIYFQGNSAPDKSGLPSDRFSAERTGGSVSTLTIQRTQQEDSAVYLCASSAKLRHEQYFGPGTRLTVT.

In its sample, this clone was seen once. The chain couples TRBV6-1 to TRBJ2-7; 7 bases agree with TRBD2. Per the germline V gene, CDR1 is MNHNS and CDR2 is SASEGT. The CDR3 covers 15 residues. V trimming: 3 bases; J trimming: 2 bases; junction bases outside the gene matches: 7. CDR3 in DNA: TGTGCCAGCAGTGAGGGCCTAGCGGCCGCCTACGAGCAGTACTTC. Residues: CASSEGLAAAYEQYF.

This clone has just a few counts. The CDR3: CASSPRYRGGPETQYF. CDR3 DNA sequence: TGTGCCAGCAGCCCCCGGTATCGGGGGGGCCCAGAGACCCAGTACTTC. V is TRBV11-2 and J is TRBJ2-5; 8 nucleotides align to TRBD2. CDR3 length: 16 amino acids. J was trimmed by 4 bases and V by 5 bases; bases with no gene match: 12. Germline V gene sequence: CDR1 SGHAT, CDR2 FQNNGV.

V usage is TRBV5-1 and J usage is TRBJ2-2, with 13 positions matching TRBD2. Germline V gene data show CDR1 as SGHRS and CDR2 as YFSETQ. The CDR3 runs 16 residues. J was trimmed by 5 bases and V by 4 bases; bases with no gene match: 5. CDR3 nucleotide sequence: TGCGCCAGCAGCAGGGGACTAGCGGGGCGTACCGGGGAGCTGTTTTTT. This sequence encodes CASSRGLAGRTGELFF.

This clone was seen a few times. The chain combines TRBV19 with TRBJ1-5; D gene uncertain. The CDR3 consists of 17 residues. Germline V lookup: CDR1 LNHDA, CDR2 SQIVND (reference sequence). V lost 0 bases and J 5 bases, leaving 17 bases between the germline ends. DNA of the CDR3: TGTGCCAGTAGTATAGATACCGGAGGGAGTTGGGATCAGCCCCAGCATTTT. Protein product: CASSIDTGGSWDQPQHF.

This rearrangement joins TRBV6-6 to TRBJ2-1; D is ambiguous. Trimming pared 2 bases from V and 9 bases from J, leaving 11 bases between. CDR3 length equals 13 residues. The germline V gene encodes CDR1 MNHNY and CDR2 SVGAGI (reference sequence). The CDR3 is CASSYIKNSEQFF. In DNA, the CDR3 is TGTGCCAGCAGTTACATTAAAAACTCTGAGCAGTTCTTC.

The V call is TRBV12-3 or TRBV12-4, the J call TRBJ2-3, with D unresolved. V lost 3 bases to trimming and J lost 5 bases, with 9 bases between them. There are 13 residues in the CDR3. The CDR3 here is CASSFLQEDTQYF. CDR3 nucleotide sequence: TGTGCCAGCAGTTTCCTCCAGGAAGATACGCAGTATTTT.

The chain has TRBV21-1 and TRBJ2-4; the table's D call of TRBD1 was not tested on the DNA. TRBV21-1 is a recognized pseudogene. The CDR3 has 16 amino acids. The CDR3 region has the DNA TGTGCCAGCAGCAGTCCCCGACAGAAGTCAAAAAACATTCAGTACTTC. Encoded protein: CASSSPRQKSKNIQYF.

The chain links TRBV5-5 to TRBJ2-7, with 8 bases aligning to TRBD1. With V trimmed by 3 bases and J by 4 bases, 9 bases remained unmatched. CDR3 length: 15 residues. Germline assignment: CDR1 SGHKS and CDR2 YYEKEE (reference sequence). The CDR3 bases are TGTGCCAGCAGCTCGCTCGGGACAGGAATTTACGAGCAGTACTTC. Its protein product is CASSSLGTGIYEQYF.

V usage is TRBV27 and J usage is TRBJ2-6; D possibly corresponds to TRBD1 (6 bases). The CDR3 consists of 19 residues. Trimming removed 5 bases from V and 0 bases from J, with 20 bases in between. Germline V gives CDR1 MNHEY, CDR2 SMNVEV (reference sequence). In DNA, the CDR3 is TGTGCCAGCAGTACCCCCGGGACACGGCTGGGCTCTGGGGCCAACGTCCTGACTTTC. Protein product: CASSTPGTRLGSGANVLTF.

This clone was observed a few times. This sequence joins TRBV27 and TRBJ1-1, with TRBD1 as a possible D gene (6 bases). The V end lost 5 bases, the J end lost 1 base, and 11 bases lay between the germline ends. Germline CDR1 reads MNHEY; CDR2 reads SMNVEV (reference sequence). This CDR3 contains 14 residues. CDR3 DNA: TGTGCCAGCAGTACTGCGACAGGGAACACTGAAGCTTTCTTT. The encoded protein is CASSTATGNTEAFF.

This clone was seen only once. The chain combines TRBV12-5 with TRBJ1-5; tentatively, D is TRBD1 (6 bases). CDR3 size: 14 residues. V was trimmed by 5 bases and J by 2 bases, leaving 10 bases between them. Germline V gives CDR1 LGHNT, CDR2 FRNRAP. The CDR3 nucleotides are TGTGCTAGTGGTGGGGGCAGGGGCAATCAGCCCCAGCATTTT. Its translation is CASGGGRGNQPQHF.

This clone was seen once. The chain has TRBV12-3 or TRBV12-4 and TRBJ1-5, with D possibly TRBD1 on 6 matching bases. V was clipped by 8 bases and J by 4 bases, with 12 bases between them. The CDR3 covers 13 residues. The CDR3 spells CASRTVGNQPQHF. The CDR3 nucleotides read TGTGCCAGCCGGACAGTCGGGAATCAGCCCCAGCATTTT.

This clone was seen a single time. V gene TRBV5-4 combines with J gene TRBJ2-1, with 7 nucleotides matching TRBD2. CDR3 length equals 15 residues. J was trimmed by 4 bases and V by 3 bases; bases with no gene match: 7. CDR1 is SGHNT and CDR2 is YYREEE in the germline V gene (reference sequence). Here the CDR3 DNA reads TGTGCCAGCAGCTACTCGGGAGGTTCGTACAATGAGCAGTTCTTC. Translation: CASSYSGGSYNEQFF.

The V and J genes are TRBV5-6 and TRBJ2-1; 13 nucleotides line up with TRBD2. J lost 12 bases, V lost 2 bases, and 8 bases had no gene match. The CDR3 consists of 15 residues. CDR1 and CDR2 from the germline V gene are SGHDT and YYEEEE. Here the CDR3 DNA reads TGTGCCAGCAGCTTTTGGACTAGCGGGAGACAGTCGCAGTTCTTC. Translating gives CASSFWTSGRQSQFF.

This chain uses TRBV18 with TRBJ2-7; D is perhaps TRBD2 (5 bases). The germline V and J ends were trimmed by 3 bases and 3 bases, with 9 bases remaining between them. CDR1 is KGHSH and CDR2 is LQKENI in the germline V gene. The CDR3 has 13 amino acids. The CDR3 loop reads CASSPQRDYEQYF. DNA of the CDR3: TGTGCCAGCTCACCCCAACGGGACTACGAGCAGTACTTC.

This clone appeared a single time. The chain carries TRBV7-2 and TRBJ1-2, with 8 bases identical to TRBD1. This CDR3 comprises 14 residues. Germline V CDR1 and CDR2: SGHTA, FQGNSA. Trimming at V came to 5 bases and at J to 6 bases, leaving 8 bases not matched to a gene. The CDR3 DNA reads TGTGCCAGCAGCCTTGGGCCAGGGGGCCATGGCTACACCTTC. As protein: CASSLGPGGHGYTF. The full variable domain, its missing parts supplied by reference TRBV7-2 and TRBJ1-2, is GAGVSQSPSNKVTEKGKDVELRCDPISGHTALYWYRQSLGQGLEFLIYFQGNSAPDKSGLPSDRFSAERTGGSVSTLTIQRTQQEDSAVYLCASSLGPGGHGYTFGSGTRLTVV.

The rearrangement joins TRBV3-1 (or the pseudogene TRBV3-2) to TRBJ2-1; TRBD1 matches 7 bases. Trimming cost V 3 bases and J 16 bases; bases outside gene matches: 9. The CDR3 sequence is 12 residues long. Germline CDR1 is LGHDT and CDR2 is YNNKEL (reference sequence). CDR3 sequence: CASSQVRDSLFF. In DNA, the CDR3 is TGTGCCAGCAGCCAGGTTAGGGACAGTTTATTCTTC.

The genes are TRBV7-2 and TRBJ2-6, with D hard to call. With 3 bases removed from V and 0 bases from J, the gap between germline ends came to 6 bases. The length of the CDR3 is 15 residues. The germline gives CDR1 SGHTA, CDR2 FQGNSA. The CDR3 sequence: CASSFPSSGANVLTF. The CDR3 region has the DNA TGTGCCAGCAGCTTTCCCAGCTCTGGGGCCAACGTCCTGACTTTC.

This clone was recorded only once. This rearrangement joins TRBV6-6 to TRBJ1-2; possibly TRBD1 for D (5 bases). V gave up 6 bases and J gave up 3 bases, with 14 bases separating them. The CDR3 is 14 amino acids. Germline V CDR1 and CDR2: MNHNY, SVGAGI (reference sequence). As DNA, the CDR3 is TGTGCCAGCAGAAGTCCCGGGGGGGACTATGGCTACACCTTC. Translated: CASRSPGGDYGYTF.

The chain recombines TRBV6-4 with TRBJ1-5; 7 bases agree with TRBD1. Germline loops: CDR1 MRHNA, CDR2 SNTAGT. The CDR3 loop spans 15 amino acids. V lost 3 bases and J lost 7; bases outside the gene matches: 9. The CDR3 spells CASSEQGSVGQPQHF. The DNA for the CDR3 is TGTGCCAGCAGTGAACAGGGGAGTGTGGGACAGCCCCAGCATTTT.

This clone came up a few times. The chain couples TRBV18 to TRBJ2-7; maybe TRBD2 (6 bases). Germline CDR1 KGHSH, CDR2 LQKENI. This CDR3 has 15 residues. The V gene lost 1 base and the J gene lost 0 bases, with 10 bases spanning the gap. This CDR3 is CASSPLAVSSYEQYF. The CDR3 nucleotides read TGTGCCAGCTCACCACTAGCGGTAAGCTCCTACGAGCAGTACTTC.